A single sample gave rise to the 2 T cell receptor beta chains below, sequenced in a study of regulatory T cells in long-lasting Graves disease. Arm-PCR of CDR3 regions and iRepertoire HTBI primers were used to build TCR beta libraries. TCRdb reanalysed the multiplex PCR reads using MiXCR and keeps one entry per CDR3 protein. The table shows 240,000 or so distinct CDR3 sequences, with 20% occurring only once. Indicated time point: newly diagnosed GD, antithyroid drugs for less than 3 months. Following extraction of RNA from PBMCs, that RNA was used to make the TCR library. The sequencing used peripheral blood mononuclear cells (PBMCs), collected at new diagnosis, from a patient treated with antithyroid drugs. Receptors originate from a female donor with Graves disease.

This clonotype showed up many times. The chain uses TRBV5-1 and TRBJ2-7; no clear D. Germline-derived CDR1 and CDR2 are SGHRS and YFSETQ. This CDR3 is 13 amino acids long. Trimming cost V 7 bases and J 0 bases, with 11 bases left between them. The CDR3 here is CASRTHSSYEQYF. In DNA, the CDR3 is TGCGCCAGCCGTACACATTCCTCCTACGAGCAGTACTTC.

The sample holds many counts of this clonotype. The rearrangement uses TRBV5-1 and TRBJ2-7, with 10 bases that match TRBD1. CDR3 length equals 15 residues. V gave up 3 bases and J gave up 5 bases; unmatched junction bases: 8. Germline CDR1 and CDR2: SGHRS and YFSETQ. The CDR3 region is CASSSRTGGINEQYF. In nucleotides, the CDR3 is TGCGCCAGCAGCTCTAGGACAGGGGGAATCAACGAGCAGTACTTC.